This T cell receptor beta chain was identified during a study of T cells after yellow fever vaccination. Findings and limits, study-wide: Reappearing after the booster were most of the clones from primary vaccination (around 95% CD4, approximately 85% CD8).

This clonotype turned up a few times. TCRdb re-called the 5' RACE reads through MiXCR, storing one row per CDR3 protein. The sample contains 75,000 to 100,000 distinct CDR3 sequences, about 8.8% of which appear only once. The TCR sequence derives from a man aged 18 to 29 who received the YFV17D yellow fever vaccine. The material was CD8+ T cells not binding an NS4B(214-222) dextramer, sorted from PBMCs, obtained roughly 15 days after the first yellow fever vaccination.

In DNA form, the CDR3 reads TGTGCCAGCAGCTTAACAGGAAAACTTCAAGAGACCCAGTACTTC. It translates to CASSLTGKLQETQYF. The V and J genes are TRBV5-4 and TRBJ2-5; D might be TRBD1 (5 bases). Germline values: CDR1 SGHNT, CDR2 YYREEE (reference sequence). The CDR3 consists of 15 residues. V gave up 2 bases and J gave up 2 bases, with 13 bases separating them.